The 19 T cell receptor beta chains in this list originate from one sample, sequenced in a study of blood T cells in healthy people across ages. It was with a sample-barcoded 5' primer and a J-beta primer mix that a second PCR of about 7 to 12 cycles was run. A single record per CDR3 protein comes from TCRdb applying MiXCR to the 5' RACE reads. The sample contains fewer than 950,000 distinct CDR3 sequences, about 36% of which appear only once. Material for sequencing was blood. These receptors were obtained from a man younger than 35 in good health.

This clonotype has at least ten counts. The chain uses TRBV6-2 or TRBV6-3 and TRBJ2-3; no clear D gene. The germline V gene has CDR1 MNHEY and CDR2 SVGEGT. The CDR3 extends over 14 amino acids. Between the trimmed V and J ends, which lost 4 bases and 6 bases, there was a span of 14 bases. CDR3: CASSSPGLRDTQYF. CDR3 sequence (DNA): TGTGCCAGCAGTTCACCGGGCCTCCGGGATACGCAGTATTTT.

This clonotype has just a few counts. The chain links TRBV20-1 to TRBJ1-6; D might be TRBD1 (5 bases). From germline, CDR1 is DFQATT and CDR2 SNEGSKA (reference sequence). The CDR3 runs 16 residues. V was shortened by 1 base and J by 1 base, with 11 bases between the two germline ends. The DNA for the CDR3 is TGCAGTGCTAGAGCAGGGTCCGATTCCTATAATTCACCCCTCCACTTT. Protein: CSARAGSDSYNSPLHF.

The sample holds a few counts of this clonotype. This chain connects TRBV5-1 to TRBJ1-1; 7 positions agree with TRBD1. Germline trimming cut 4 bases from V and 0 bases from J; bases unmatched to any gene: 12. CDR1 and CDR2 (germline): SGHRS, YFSETQ. The CDR3 has 17 residues. The DNA for the CDR3 is TGCGCCAGCAGCCGGATGGGAGGGGGCTACATGAACACTGAAGCTTTCTTT. Its protein product is CASSRMGGGYMNTEAFF.

This clonotype was recorded many times. The chain has TRBV20-1 and TRBJ2-1, with 11 positions matching TRBD2. Per germline, CDR1 DFQATT and CDR2 SNEGSKA (reference sequence). The CDR3 contains 17 residues. With V trimmed by 5 bases and J by 6 bases, 15 bases remained unmatched. In nucleotides, the CDR3 is TGCAGTGCTGTGGGGAGTCTAGCGGGGGGACGGCTCAATGAGCAGTTCTTC. Its protein is CSAVGSLAGGRLNEQFF.

The chain combines TRBV5-1 with TRBJ2-4, with TRBD1 matching 9 bases. The J call may be faulty, since TRBJ2-7 better matches the DNA end. From germline, CDR1 is SGHRS and CDR2 YFSETQ. The CDR3 contains 14 residues. This CDR3 is CASSFGQGSNEQYF. CDR3 coding DNA: TGCGCCAGCAGCTTCGGACAGGGGTCCAACGAGCAGTACTTC.

This clonotype was counted between two and nine times. The chain is built from TRBV6-1 and TRBJ1-2, with no clear D. This CDR3 comprises 17 residues. Deletions cut 4 bases from V and 2 bases from J, with 20 bases between. CDR1 MNHNS and CDR2 SASEGT come from the germline V gene. CDR3 DNA sequence: TGTGCCAGCAGTGGAAACAGACCGCGGTCGTCAAACTATGGCTACACCTTC. Residues: CASSGNRPRSSNYGYTF.

This clonotype turned up a few times. J is TRBJ1-1 and V is TRBV25-1; maybe TRBD1 (6 bases). In germline, CDR1 is MGHDK, CDR2 SYGVNS. This CDR3 comprises 14 residues. V lost 7 bases to trimming and J lost 3 bases, with 15 bases between them. The CDR3 sequence: CASKGRGQYTEAFF. The CDR3 DNA sequence: TGTGCCAGCAAGGGCAGGGGCCAATACACTGAAGCTTTCTTT.

The table lists this clonotype with a few counts. V gene TRBV12-3 or TRBV12-4 combines with J gene TRBJ2-1; D remains ambiguous. V gave up 0 bases and J gave up 13 bases, with 10 bases separating them. The CDR3 is 12 amino acids. CDR3 nucleotide sequence: TGTGCCAGCAGTTTAGCTGTGGAGACCCAGTTCTTC. It yields the protein CASSLAVETQFF.

This clonotype has just a few counts. The chain combines TRBV12-3 or TRBV12-4 with TRBJ1-2; no reliable D call. This CDR3 region has 16 residues. V was pared by 1 base and J by 4 bases, with 16 bases between. CDR3 sequence (DNA): TGTGCCAGCAGTTTAGTTTACGGGGTTTCCCTCTATGGCTACACCTTC. Its protein product is CASSLVYGVSLYGYTF.

CDR3 nucleotides: TGCAGTGCGCCGGATCGGAATTCCGGGGAGCTGTTTTTT. Residues: CSAPDRNSGELFF. The rearrangement joins TRBV20-1 to TRBJ2-2; D unclear. CDR3 size: 13 residues. V dropped 6 bases and J dropped 6 bases, with 14 bases sitting between them. The germline CDR1 and CDR2 sequences are DFQATT and SNEGSKA (reference sequence).

The chain recombines TRBV28 with TRBJ2-1, with D possibly matching TRBD1 (6 bases). Germline lookup yields CDR1 MDHEN and CDR2 SYDVKM. The CDR3 has 13 amino acids. V gave up 1 base and J gave up 8 bases, with 9 bases separating them. The CDR3: CASSLYREHEQFF. For the CDR3, the DNA is TGTGCCAGCAGTTTATACAGGGAACATGAGCAGTTCTTC.

This clonotype appeared a single time. One end of the junction is discordant with germline, which a read error may explain. The gene calls are TRBV6-5 and TRBJ2-5; D might be TRBD2 (6 bases). The CDR3 is made up of 16 amino acids. Germline V gives CDR1 MNHEY, CDR2 SVGAGI. This chain's CDR3 is CASSYGMGGKEETRYF. The CDR3 nucleotides read TGTGCCAGCAGTTACGGGATGGGGGGTAAGGAAGAGACCCGGTACTTC.

The chain links TRBV4-3 to TRBJ2-1; the match to TRBD1 covers 9 bases. The J segment lost 12 bases and the V segment lost 5 bases, leaving 8 bases of the junction unmatched. The germline gives CDR1 LGHNA, CDR2 YSLEER. CDR3 length: 13 amino acids. CDR3 residues: CASSVGQGSSQFF. The CDR3 bases are TGCGCCAGCAGCGTCGGACAGGGGAGTTCGCAGTTCTTC.

The chain carries TRBV29-1 and TRBJ1-4; TRBD1 agrees at 7 bases. J was trimmed by 8 bases and V by 5 bases; bases with no gene match: 11. CDR1 and CDR2 (germline): SQVTM, ANQGSEA. The CDR3 consists of 14 residues. The CDR3 protein is CSVKDRPGQEKLFF. CDR3 bases: TGCAGCGTTAAGGACAGGCCCGGACAGGAAAAACTGTTTTTT.

This clonotype was counted only a few times. V is TRBV6-6 and J is TRBJ1-5; 11 bases fit TRBD1. V shed 3 bases and J 6 bases; nucleotides not matched to a gene: 10. The germline CDR1 and CDR2 sequences are MNHNY and SVGAGI (reference sequence). The CDR3 loop spans 17 amino acids. CDR3 bases: TGTGCCAGCAGTTATTCCGGACAGGGGGCGCGCGGTCAGCCCCAGCATTTT. Amino acid sequence: CASSYSGQGARGQPQHF.

Here the CDR3 reads CATRLAGVFYEQFF. The DNA of the CDR3 is TGTGCCACCAGGCTAGCGGGGGTCTTTTATGAGCAGTTCTTC. The V call is TRBV2, the J call TRBJ2-1; 10 positions agree with TRBD2. The CDR3 length is 14 residues. Germline V lookup: CDR1 SNHLY, CDR2 FYNNEI. J lost 8 bases, V lost 10 bases, and 11 bases had no gene match.

CDR3 residues: CASGMRAFF. The CDR3 DNA follows: TGTGCCAGCGGGATGAGGGCTTTCTTT. The chain couples TRBV12-3 or TRBV12-4 to TRBJ1-1; no clear D gene. Between the trimmed V and J ends, which lost 8 bases and 11 bases, there was a span of 9 bases. The length of the CDR3 is 9 residues.

The chain is built from TRBV5-1 and TRBJ2-7; either TRBD1 or TRBD2 may supply D (7 bases each). Germline CDR1 is SGHRS and CDR2 is YFSETQ. V lost 0 bases, J lost 4 bases, and 26 bases lay in between. This CDR3 is 19 amino acids long. DNA of the CDR3: TGCGCCAGCAGCTTGGAGGGGGCCACGGGGGGTCCCTTTAGATACGAGCAGTACTTC. Translating it yields CASSLEGATGGPFRYEQYF.

A few counts support this clonotype. The V and J genes are TRBV4-3 and TRBJ2-5; D is ambiguous. Trimming shortened V by 1 base and J by 11 bases, and 26 bases separated the two germline ends. Germline-derived CDR1 and CDR2 are LGHNA and YSLEER. This CDR3 comprises 17 residues. The CDR3 nucleotides are TGCGCCAGCAGCCAAGCGCCCGCGACAATTCCCTACAATGAGCAGTACTTC. Protein sequence: CASSQAPATIPYNEQYF.